The 5 T cell receptor beta chains below all came from one sample that was sequenced in a study of regulatory dendritic cells for organ transplantation. Only in-frame clones appear in the TCRdb table, and some are missing; sequencing was by immunoSEQ multiplex PCR. This sample has some 35,000 clones, with approximately 88% found just once. Source material: naive CD4+ T cells from blood. Subset here: CD45RA+ naive T cells. The receptors shown here come from a human donor in good health.

The chain has TRBV4-3 and TRBJ2-5; 7 nucleotides agree with TRBD2. CDR3 size: 16 residues. CDR1 is LGHNA, CDR2 YSLEER, per germline. V lost 2 bases, J lost 7 bases, and 13 bases stayed unmatched. In nucleotides, the CDR3 is TGCGCCAGCAGCCAAACCCAGCGGGATGCCCGTGGGACCCAGTACTTC. This encodes CASSQTQRDARGTQYF.

This clone was picked up a small number of times. CDR3 amino acids: CASSEWGNTEAFF. CDR3 nucleotide sequence: TGTGCCAGCAGTGAATGGGGGAACACTGAAGCTTTCTTT. The chain is built from TRBV6-1 and TRBJ1-1, with D unclear. The V end was cut by 2 bases, the J end by 1 base, with 5 bases between. The length of the CDR3 is 13 residues. CDR1 MNHNS and CDR2 SASEGT come from the germline V gene.

The rearrangement links TRBV7-3 to TRBJ2-7, with D perhaps TRBD2 (5 bases). The germline CDR1 and CDR2 sequences are SGHTA and FQGTGA. CDR3 length: 13 residues. V lost 3 bases and J 3 bases, leaving 9 bases between the germline ends. This chain's CDR3 is CASSFTRDYEQYF. DNA of the CDR3: TGTGCCAGCAGCTTCACACGGGACTACGAGCAGTACTTC.

The chain carries TRBV19 and TRBJ2-7, with 11 bases lining up with TRBD1. CDR1 and CDR2 (germline): LNHDA, SQIVND (reference sequence). CDR3 size: 16 residues. V shed 7 bases and J 1 base; nucleotides not matched to a gene: 9. This CDR3 reads CASNPGTGGMSYEQYF. The DNA of the CDR3 is TGTGCCAGTAACCCAGGGACAGGGGGAATGTCCTACGAGCAGTACTTC.

The chain couples TRBV7-2 to TRBJ2-5; a weak D match, TRBD1 (6 bases). In germline, CDR1 is SGHTA, CDR2 FQGNSA. The length of the CDR3 is 13 residues. The V and J ends lost 5 bases and 7 bases respectively, with 14 bases between them. CDR3: CASSPRGGRTQYF. DNA of the CDR3: TGTGCCAGCAGCCCGCGAGGGGGTCGGACCCAGTACTTC.